Presented here are 12 T cell receptor beta chains from one specimen sequenced in a study of CD8 T cells in ankylosing spondylitis (dated by TCRdb to 2016 to 2017). Library creation used 5' RACE. Sequencing used an Illumina HiSeq 2500. TCRdb reworked the public reads: Q25 trimming with fastp, MiXCR clone assembly, productive beta chains retained. All rows with the same CDR3 protein become a single entry with the most common DNA and genes. The sample profile shows some 37,000 distinct CDR3 sequences; 6% of them were found once. The ten largest clones take up approximately 12% of the sample. Sequencing used blood, either unsorted or a sorted T cell fraction (not recorded which). The receptors originated from a male donor with ankylosing spondylitis or in good health (not recorded which).

This clonotype showed up many times. The chain is built from TRBV5-1 and TRBJ1-1, with 10 bases fitting TRBD1. The CDR3 runs to 17 residues. CDR1 SGHRS and CDR2 YFSETQ come from the germline V gene. Trimming cost V 4 bases and J 0 bases; bases outside gene matches: 9. In nucleotides, the CDR3 is TGCGCCAGCAGCCCCCTAGGGACAGGGGTGATGAACACTGAAGCTTTCTTT. Translating it yields CASSPLGTGVMNTEAFF.

This clonotype appeared many times. This chain joins TRBV5-1 and TRBJ2-7; the D call may be TRBD1 or TRBD2 (5 bases each). The V and J ends lost 4 bases and 4 bases respectively, with 18 bases between them. Germline V lookup: CDR1 SGHRS, CDR2 YFSETQ. The CDR3 has 15 residues. This CDR3 reads CASSLARAGLYEQYF. CDR3 DNA sequence: TGCGCCAGCAGCCTGGCGCGGGCAGGGTTATACGAGCAGTACTTC.

This clonotype was recorded many times. The chain employs TRBV29-1 and TRBJ1-6, with 11 nucleotides matching TRBD1. Germline trimming cut 7 bases from V and 6 bases from J; bases unmatched to any gene: 2. This CDR3 has 13 residues. Germline assignment: CDR1 SQVTM and CDR2 ANQGSEA. CDR3 DNA: TGCAGCGCCGGGACAGGGGGTAATTCACCCCTCCACTTT. Translation: CSAGTGGNSPLHF.

The table lists this clonotype with many counts. The chain is built from TRBV24-1 and TRBJ2-1; D unresolved. The CDR3 is 12 residues long. Germline CDR1 and CDR2: KGHDR and SFDVKD. With 4 bases removed from V and 12 bases from J, the gap between germline ends came to 12 bases. The CDR3 region has the DNA TGTGCCACCAGTGAGCGATTTGGCGGGCAGTTCTTC. Residues: CATSERFGGQFF.

This clonotype was seen many times. The chain recombines TRBV7-8 with TRBJ2-1; maybe TRBD1 (5 bases). Germline loops: CDR1 SGHVS, CDR2 FQNEAQ. Trimming cost V 4 bases and J 0 bases, with 10 bases left between them. The CDR3 is 15 residues long. CDR3 in DNA: TGTGCCAGCAGCTCGAGACAGACCTCCTACAATGAGCAGTTCTTC. This sequence encodes CASSSRQTSYNEQFF. The entire variable domain, with the rest obtained from reference TRBV7-8 and TRBJ2-1, is as follows: GAGVSQSPRYKVAKRGQDVALRCDPISGHVSLFWYQQALGQGPEFLTYFQNEAQLDKSGLPSDRFFAERPEGSVSTLKIQRTQQEDSAVYLCASSSRQTSYNEQFFGPGTRLTVL.

This clonotype was seen at least ten times. V gene TRBV29-1 combines with J gene TRBJ1-2; D uncertain. V was pared by 4 bases and J by 5 bases, with 5 bases between. The CDR3 contains 10 residues. From germline, CDR1 is SQVTM and CDR2 ANQGSEA. The CDR3 nucleotides are TGCAGCGTTGCACAGTATGGCTACACCTTC. This codes for CSVAQYGYTF.

This clonotype was detected many times. J is TRBJ2-5 and V is TRBV3-1; unclear D gene. Germline values: CDR1 LGHDT, CDR2 YNNKEL (reference sequence). The CDR3 extends over 14 amino acids. V was clipped by 4 bases and J by 6 bases, with 15 bases between them. CDR3 loop: CASSPLTTSQTQYF. CDR3 nucleotides: TGTGCCAGCAGCCCACTGACCACATCGCAGACCCAGTACTTC.

In its sample, this clonotype was seen many times. The V and J genes are TRBV18 and TRBJ2-5; D possibly matches TRBD1 or TRBD2 (5 bases each). Germline V gives CDR1 KGHSH, CDR2 LQKENI. This CDR3 is 14 amino acids long. The V end lost 6 bases, the J end lost 2 bases, and 13 bases lay between the germline ends. CDR3 DNA sequence: TGTGCCAGCTCCCCCAGGGACGGACAAGAGACCCAGTACTTC. It encodes CASSPRDGQETQYF.

This clonotype was seen at least ten times. One junction end disagrees with the germline gene, perhaps due to a read error. The genes are TRBV7-8 and TRBJ1-4; D might be TRBD1 (5 bases). CDR3 length: 15 amino acids. Germline CDR1 is SGHVS and CDR2 is FQNEAQ. The CDR3 region has the DNA TGTGCCAGCAGCCTAGCCGAGAGAGAGGGGGAAAAACTGTTTTTT. It is translated as CASSLAEREGEKLFF.

This clonotype was seen at least ten times. The CDR3 region has the DNA TGTGCCAGCAGGGGGGGGGTAGGTGAGCAGTTCTTC. This codes for CASRGGVGEQFF. The genes are TRBV6-5 and TRBJ2-1; the match to TRBD2 covers 7 bases. Losses at the gene ends were 6 bases for V and 9 bases for J; bases not matched to a gene: 5. The CDR3 totals 12 residues. Germline V gives CDR1 MNHEY, CDR2 SVGAGI.

The V call is TRBV24-1, the J call TRBJ2-2; tentative D call: TRBD2 (7 bases). Germline CDR1 KGHDR, CDR2 SFDVKD. The germline V and J ends were trimmed by 4 bases and 4 bases, with 21 bases remaining between them. This CDR3 has 18 residues. The CDR3 here is CATSDQPTWGGGTGELFF. DNA of the CDR3: TGTGCCACCAGTGACCAGCCGACCTGGGGGGGCGGCACCGGGGAGCTGTTTTTT.

The chain combines TRBV15 with TRBJ2-5, with unresolved D. The CDR3 is 15 residues long. The ends were cut back, 0 bases at V and 0 bases at J, with 8 bases in the middle. Germline CDR1 is LNHNV and CDR2 is YYDKDF (reference sequence). The CDR3 reads CATSRDGRNQETQYF. Here the CDR3 DNA reads TGTGCCACCAGCAGAGACGGACGGAACCAAGAGACCCAGTACTTC.